Shown below are 14 T cell receptor beta chains from a single sample sequenced in a study of CD8 T cells in ankylosing spondylitis. TCRdb ran MiXCR on the 5' RACE reads and lists one entry per CDR3 protein. The sample lists fewer than 350,000 distinct CDR3 sequences; approximately 10% were seen once. Sequencing was done on a sample of blood, either unsorted or a sorted T cell fraction (not recorded which). The receptors come from a female donor with ankylosing spondylitis or in good health (not recorded which).

This clonotype was seen only a few times. J is TRBJ1-5 and V is TRBV27; TRBD1 matches at 8 bases. CDR1 is MNHEY and CDR2 is SMNVEV in the germline V gene (reference sequence). The junction had 4 bases not matched to a gene; V was cut back by 5 bases and J by 1 base. This CDR3 region has 15 residues. The CDR3 nucleotides read TGTGCCAGCAGTAACTCAGGGGGCAGCAATCAGCCCCAGCATTTT. This encodes CASSNSGGSNQPQHF.

This clonotype has at least ten counts. The rearrangement uses TRBV20-1 and TRBJ2-1; D is unresolved. The germline V gene encodes CDR1 DFQATT and CDR2 SNEGSKA (reference sequence). Trimming pared 0 bases from V and 7 bases from J, leaving 13 bases between. CDR3 length equals 14 residues. The chain's CDR3 is CSARDLKGLNEQFF. The CDR3 DNA reads as TGCAGTGCTAGAGATCTCAAGGGTTTGAATGAGCAGTTCTTC.

With respect to this clonotype: This may be a read error, as it is one base from a much larger clone. This sequence joins TRBV10-3 and TRBJ2-3; 10 bases map to TRBD2. CDR1 is ENHRY and CDR2 is SYGVKD in the germline V gene. The CDR3 length is 15 residues. This CDR3 is CATTEREGPPDTHYF. The CDR3 DNA sequence: TGTGCCACCACGGAGCGGGAGGGCCCCCCAGATACGCACTATTTT.

This clonotype was counted at least ten times. The chain combines TRBV6-5 with TRBJ1-1; D call uncertain. The CDR3 is 15 amino acids. Trimming shortened V by 1 base and J by 5 bases, and 14 bases separated the two germline ends. Germline CDR1 and CDR2: MNHEY and SVGAGI. The CDR3 region is CASSYYFSVATEAFF. Here the CDR3 DNA reads TGTGCCAGCAGTTACTATTTTTCGGTGGCGACTGAAGCTTTCTTT.

At least ten counts were recorded for this clonotype. CDR3 sequence reads: CSARFLDIEAFF. CDR3 bases: TGCAGTGCTAGGTTCCTCGACATTGAAGCTTTCTTT. J is TRBJ1-1 and V is TRBV20-1; D unresolved. The germline V gene encodes CDR1 DFQATT and CDR2 SNEGSKA (reference sequence). The germline V and J ends were trimmed by 3 bases and 7 bases, with 12 bases remaining between them. This CDR3 is built from 12 residues.

This clonotype was counted between two and nine times. The gene calls are TRBV3-1 and TRBJ1-1, with D unclear. This CDR3 comprises 13 residues. The V gene's germline CDR1 is LGHDT and CDR2 YNNKEL (reference sequence). V was trimmed by 4 bases and J by 6 bases, leaving 12 bases between them. In DNA form, the CDR3 reads TGTGCCAGCAGCCTTTCCTCCGGAGCTGAAGCTTTCTTT. Residues: CASSLSSGAEAFF.

This clonotype was seen a few times. A much larger clone differs from this one at a single base, so this may be a read error. This rearrangement joins TRBV20-1 to TRBJ1-2, with 9 nucleotides matching TRBD1. Germline CDR1 is DFQATT and CDR2 is SNEGSKA (reference sequence). The CDR3 loop spans 17 amino acids. In DNA, the CDR3 is TGCTGTGCCGTCGGCTCCGATGGGGACAGGGCTAACTATGGCTACACCTTC. This translates into CCAVGSDGDRANYGYTF.

The chain recombines TRBV4-2 with TRBJ2-5, with no clear D. The V gene's germline CDR1 is LGHNA and CDR2 YNFKEQ. With 2 bases removed from V and 1 base from J, the gap between germline ends came to 11 bases. This CDR3 comprises 15 residues. CDR3 DNA sequence: TGTGCCAGCAGCCAATCGGCAGGAGCCCAAGAGACCCAGTACTTC. Translation: CASSQSAGAQETQYF.

This clonotype appeared many times. The rearrangement uses TRBV11-2 and TRBJ2-7; 10 bases are shared with TRBD2. Germline CDR1 reads SGHAT; CDR2 reads FQNNGV. The CDR3 runs to 15 residues. J lost 3 bases, V lost 5 bases, and 7 bases had no gene match. Written as DNA, the CDR3 is TGTGCCAGCAGCGAAGGACTAGCGGTCCTCTACGAGCAGTACTTC. Translating gives CASSEGLAVLYEQYF.

The sample holds many counts of this clonotype. The V call is TRBV20-1, the J call TRBJ2-2, with D perhaps assigned TRBD1 or TRBD2 (6 bases each). The CDR3 runs 14 residues. The ends were cut back, 5 bases at V and 5 bases at J, with 15 bases in the middle. Per germline, CDR1 DFQATT and CDR2 SNEGSKA (reference sequence). The CDR3 sequence: CSAPRGVLTGELFF. DNA of the CDR3: TGCAGTGCTCCAAGGGGGGTATTAACCGGGGAGCTGTTTTTT.

This clonotype was seen repeatedly, ten times or more. This chain joins TRBV20-1 and TRBJ2-3, with D possibly TRBD1 on 6 matching bases. V was clipped by 3 bases and J by 6 bases, with 16 bases between them. CDR1 and CDR2 (germline): DFQATT, SNEGSKA (reference sequence). The CDR3 runs 14 residues. CDR3 region: CSASLPRGEDTQYF. The CDR3 bases are TGCAGTGCTAGCCTCCCCAGGGGAGAGGATACGCAGTATTTT.

This clonotype was seen repeatedly, ten times or more. The genes are TRBV28 and TRBJ2-7; perhaps D is TRBD1 or TRBD2 (5 bases each). Germline V gene data show CDR1 as MDHEN and CDR2 as SYDVKM. V lost 3 bases and J lost 3, with 15 bases in between. The CDR3 sequence is 15 residues long. CDR3 nucleotide sequence: TGTGCCAGCAGTTTGACACCGGGACGCCTCTACGAGCAGTACTTC. Translated: CASSLTPGRLYEQYF.

With respect to this clonotype: This could be a read error, since a much larger clone is one nucleotide away. The chain employs TRBV15 and TRBJ2-3; D is ambiguous. There are 15 residues in the CDR3. The V gene's germline CDR1 is LNHNV and CDR2 YYDKDF (reference sequence). CDR3 coding DNA: TGTGGCACCAGCAGAGGAGCCGACCGCACAGATACGCAGTATTTT. Translation: CGTSRGADRTDTQYF.

This clonotype was recorded a few times. J is TRBJ2-1 and V is TRBV5-1; D is undetermined. The V gene's germline CDR1 is SGHRS and CDR2 YFSETQ. V gave up 1 base and J gave up 7 bases, with 6 bases separating them. This CDR3 contains 12 residues. The CDR3 is CASSLQVNEQFF. The CDR3 bases are TGCGCCAGCAGCTTGCAGGTGAATGAGCAGTTCTTC.